This TCR beta chain is drawn from a study of T cells in Graves' hyperthyroidism and ophthalmopathy. V dropped 4 bases and J dropped 1 base, with 9 bases sitting between them. This CDR3 spans 15 amino acids. Germline CDR1 KGHDR, CDR2 SFDVKD. It was RNA transcripts that yielded the amplified TCR beta CDR3 regions. HTBI primers were the set used in a first-round RT-PCR of the TCR CDR3. TCRdb ran MiXCR on the multiplex PCR reads and lists one entry per CDR3 protein. The sample yields about 250,000 distinct CDR3 sequences, roughly 22% seen once. Each diagnosis was grounded in clinical symptoms, serum thyroxine and TRAb, thyroid ultrasound, and orbital computed tomography.

Sequenced sample: blood. The gene calls are TRBV24-1 and TRBJ2-2; maybe TRBD1 (5 bases). The sequence was collected from a woman in her thirties or forties with Graves' ophthalmopathy. The CDR3 region has the DNA TGTGCCACCAGTGACCGACAGAGGAACACCGGGGAGCTGTTTTTT. Translated, it gives CATSDRQRNTGELFF.